This T cell receptor beta chain was recorded in a study of OX40 agonist ivuxolimab in advanced cancers. The protocol was immunoSEQ multiplex PCR, while the TCRdb copy is restricted to in-frame clones and leaves out a portion. The table lists 55,000 to 70,000 clones, roughly nine tenths of them singletons. V trimming: 0 bases; J trimming: 4 bases; junction bases outside the gene matches: 6. CDR1 and CDR2 (germline): KGHSH, LQKENI. CDR3 size: 16 residues. This clone has just a few counts. The sequence came from an adult with an advanced solid tumor such as melanoma, head and neck, liver or kidney cancer. The specimen was CD4+ or CD8+ T cells sorted from blood, collected in a trial of the OX40 agonist ivuxolimab. The chain combines TRBV18 with TRBJ2-3, with TRBD1 identical over 8 bases. CDR3 sequence (DNA): TGTGCCAGCTCACCACCGACAGGGGTTGCGTCAGATACGCAGTATTTT. It translates to CASSPPTGVASDTQYF.